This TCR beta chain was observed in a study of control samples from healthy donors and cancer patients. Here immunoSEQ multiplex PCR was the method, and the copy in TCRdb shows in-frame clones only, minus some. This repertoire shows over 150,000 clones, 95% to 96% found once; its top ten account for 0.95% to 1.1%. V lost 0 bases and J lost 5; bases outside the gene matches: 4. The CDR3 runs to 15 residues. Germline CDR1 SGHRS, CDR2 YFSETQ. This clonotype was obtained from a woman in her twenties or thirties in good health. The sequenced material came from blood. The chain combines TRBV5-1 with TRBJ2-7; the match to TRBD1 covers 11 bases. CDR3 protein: CASSLALDRGHEQYF. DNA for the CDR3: TGCGCCAGCAGCTTGGCGTTGGACAGGGGGCACGAGCAGTACTTC.